This T cell receptor (beta chain) originates from a study of beta chain features in type 1 diabetes. Across the whole study: Age and gender were similar between patients and healthy donors, as were cell yields. Study-wide findings and caveats: Significant though moderate, a shortening of TCRB CDR3s appeared in all four CD4+ subsets of Type 1 diabetes patients.

Sequenced material consisted of expressed TCRB transcripts (all of the isolated RNA was reverse transcribed). Sequenced naive, central memory and regulatory T cell samples produced an average of roughly 3.5 million reads. TCRdb's copy holds only in-frame clones and misses some; the assay was immunoSEQ multiplex PCR. The table records around 690,000 clones, approximately 13% of them present only once. Comment on this clone: Antigen specificity is unknown.

Sorting produced populations that all topped 95% purity. This CDR3 region has 13 residues. CDR1 is SEHNR, CDR2 FQNEAQ, per germline (reference sequence). Trimming at V came to 1 base and at J to 11 bases, leaving 8 bases not matched to a gene. Sequencing was done on a sample of naive CD4+ T cells from blood. The chain carries TRBV7-9 and TRBJ2-7, with 7 bases lining up with TRBD1. The TCR comes from a man aged 30 to 45 with type 1 diabetes. CDR3 amino acids: CASSLGPGGREYF. The CDR3 nucleotides are TGTGCCAGCAGCTTAGGCCCAGGGGGAAGAGAGTACTTC. Based on the CDR3 plus reference TRBV7-9 and TRBJ2-7, the full variable domain is DTGVSQNPRHKITKRGQNVTFRCDPISEHNRLYWYRQTLGQGPEFLTYFQNEAQLEKSRLLSDRFSAERPKGSFSTLEIQRTEQGDSAMYLCASSLGPGGREYFGPGTRLTVT.